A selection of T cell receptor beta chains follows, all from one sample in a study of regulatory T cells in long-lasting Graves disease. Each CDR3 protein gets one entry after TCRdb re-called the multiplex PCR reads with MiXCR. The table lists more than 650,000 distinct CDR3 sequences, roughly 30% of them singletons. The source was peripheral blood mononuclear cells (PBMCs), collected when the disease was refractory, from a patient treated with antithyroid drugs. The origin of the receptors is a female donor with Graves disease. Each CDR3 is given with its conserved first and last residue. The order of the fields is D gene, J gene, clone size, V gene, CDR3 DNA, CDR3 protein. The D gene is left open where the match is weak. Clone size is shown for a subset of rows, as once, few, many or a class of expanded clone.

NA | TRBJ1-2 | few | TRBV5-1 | TGCGCCAGCAGCTTGACCTCACAGCCTAACTATGGCTACACCTTC | CASSLTSQPNYGYTF
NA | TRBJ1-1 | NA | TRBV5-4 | TGTGCCAGCAGCGGGGATGGGGGGAGAAGCACTGAAGCTTTCTTT | CASSGDGGRSTEAFF
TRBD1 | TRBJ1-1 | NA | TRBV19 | TGTGCCAGTAACCCCGGGGACAGGTGGCGGGAAGCTTTCTTT | CASNPGDRWREAFF
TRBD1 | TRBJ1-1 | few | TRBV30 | TGTGCCTGGAGTGTGGGGACAGGGCTCACTGAAGCTTTCTTT | CAWSVGTGLTEAFF
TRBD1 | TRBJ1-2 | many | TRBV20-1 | TGCAGTGCTAGGTACAACAGGGGAGTGCCCTATGGCTACACCTTC | CSARYNRGVPYGYTF
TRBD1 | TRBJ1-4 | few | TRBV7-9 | TGTGCCAGCAGCACATCCGGGACAGGGGTTGCGGAAAAACTGTTTTTT | CASSTSGTGVAEKLFF
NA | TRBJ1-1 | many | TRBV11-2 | TGTGCCAGCAGCTTAGGCGGGTTGGGCACTGAAGCTTTCTTT | CASSLGGLGTEAFF
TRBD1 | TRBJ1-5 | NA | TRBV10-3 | TGTGCCATCAGTCAGGGGGCAAACATCAATCAGCCCCAGCATTTT | CAISQGANINQPQHF
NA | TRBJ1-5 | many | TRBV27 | TGTGCCAGCAGTTTAACGTTAGGAAATCAGCCCCAGCATTTT | CASSLTLGNQPQHF
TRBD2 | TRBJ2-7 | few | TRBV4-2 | TGTGCCAGCAGCCAAGATGCTAGCGGGCGCTCCTACGAGCAGTACTTC | CASSQDASGRSYEQYF
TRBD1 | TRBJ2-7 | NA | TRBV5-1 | TGCGCCAGCAGCGCCGGGACAGGGGGCGGATACGAGCAGTACTTC | CASSAGTGGGYEQYF